Listed here are 21 T cell receptor beta chains from one sample, sequenced in a study of T cell repertoires in cytomegalovirus infection. Each CDR3 protein gets one entry after TCRdb re-called the reads with MiXCR. This table holds 450,000 to 600,000 distinct CDR3 sequences, roughly a third found once. For these TCRs, the target antigens are not known. The sequencing used cultured PBMCs, collected from culture after CMV antigen stimulation. The origin of the receptors is a human donor in good health (CMV status not recorded). Some clones in this sample may be carry-over from other donors' samples.

The chain uses TRBV5-6 and TRBJ1-1; D is unclear. The CDR3 is made up of 13 amino acids. The germline V and J ends were trimmed by 0 bases and 2 bases, with 5 bases remaining between them. The germline V gene has CDR1 SGHDT and CDR2 YYEEEE. Here the CDR3 DNA reads TGTGCCAGCAGCTTGGGTTTTAACACTGAAGCTTTCTTT. This gives the protein CASSLGFNTEAFF.

The rearrangement uses TRBV5-6 and TRBJ2-7; 7 positions agree with TRBD2. The trim removed 5 bases at V and 6 bases at J, leaving 11 bases unmatched. Germline V gene data show CDR1 as SGHDT and CDR2 as YYEEEE. The CDR3 loop spans 14 amino acids. CDR3 loop: CASRQAGPSPEQYF. DNA for the CDR3: TGTGCCAGCAGGCAAGCGGGACCGTCCCCCGAGCAGTACTTC.

The chain is built from TRBV29-1 and TRBJ2-1; either TRBD1 or TRBD2 may fit D (5 bases each). The CDR3 has 18 amino acids. In germline, CDR1 is SQVTM, CDR2 ANQGSEA. V was clipped by 7 bases and J by 3 bases, with 28 bases between them. CDR3 DNA: TGCAGCGCCCCCTCCCGGCGGCGCGGACGGGACCACTACAATGAGCAGTTCTTC. It is translated as CSAPSRRRGRDHYNEQFF.

The chain employs TRBV5-4 and TRBJ2-2, with 7 bases identical to TRBD2. This CDR3 is built from 16 residues. V lost 4 bases and J lost 2; bases outside the gene matches: 8. Germline CDR1 and CDR2: SGHNT and YYREEE (reference sequence). The CDR3 nucleotides read TGTGCCAGCAGCCCGGGGGGACTGATAAACACCGGGGAGCTGTTTTTT. Its protein is CASSPGGLINTGELFF. Full variable domain (outside the CDR3, taken from reference TRBV5-4 and TRBJ2-2): ETGVTQSPTHLIKTRGQQVTLRCSSQSGHNTVSWYQQALGQGPQFIFQYYREEENGRGNFPPRFSGLQFPNYSSELNVNALELDDSALYLCASSPGGLINTGELFFGEGSRLTVL.

This rearrangement joins TRBV12-3 or TRBV12-4 to TRBJ1-5; no clear D. The CDR3 extends over 13 amino acids. V shed 6 bases and J shed 5 bases, with 11 bases lying between them. The CDR3 DNA reads as TGTGCCAGCAGATATACCGTAGATCAGCCCCAGCATTTT. Its translation: CASRYTVDQPQHF.

This clonotype was seen a handful of times. The CDR3 spells CATSLTGKTEAFF. The CDR3 nucleotides read TGTGCCACCAGTTTGACAGGGAAGACTGAAGCTTTCTTT. V and J are TRBV24-1 and TRBJ1-1; 7 positions match TRBD1. Germline trimming cut 6 bases from V and 5 bases from J; bases unmatched to any gene: 5. This CDR3 is 13 amino acids long. The germline CDR1 and CDR2 sequences are KGHDR and SFDVKD.

The chain recombines TRBV11-2 with TRBJ2-3; D might be TRBD1 (5 bases). V lost 0 bases to trimming and J lost 1 base, with 8 bases between them. The CDR3 length is 15 residues. Germline V lookup: CDR1 SGHAT, CDR2 FQNNGV. DNA of the CDR3: TGTGCCAGCAGCTTAGACAGGGTCGGCACAGATACGCAGTATTTT. Protein product: CASSLDRVGTDTQYF.

This clonotype was observed a handful of times. The genes are TRBV4-3 and TRBJ2-4, with 13 bases fitting TRBD2. V lost 1 base, J lost 7 bases, and 1 base stayed unmatched. Germline CDR1 LGHNA, CDR2 YSLEER. This CDR3 has 15 residues. CDR3 coding DNA: TGCGCCAGCAGCCAAGCACTAGCGGGGGGGAACATTCAGTACTTC. This translates into CASSQALAGGNIQYF.

This clonotype has a handful of counts. The rearrangement uses TRBV7-3 and TRBJ2-2; TRBD2 might be the D (5 bases). Germline V gene sequence: CDR1 SGHTA, CDR2 FQGTGA. The CDR3 has 17 amino acids. The V and J ends lost 1 base and 2 bases respectively, with 14 bases between them. The CDR3 spells CASSLIYGERNTGELFF. CDR3 DNA sequence: TGTGCCAGCAGCTTAATTTACGGGGAAAGAAACACCGGGGAGCTGTTTTTT.

This chain uses TRBV4-1 with TRBJ2-4; TRBD2 agrees at 14 bases. CDR1 and CDR2 from the germline V gene are MGHRA and YSYEKL. J was trimmed by 6 bases and V by 2 bases; bases with no gene match: 6. This CDR3 comprises 17 residues. CDR3 sequence (DNA): TGCGCCAGCAGCCAAAGACTAGCGGGAGGGCCGTTAAACATTCAGTACTTC. Protein product: CASSQRLAGGPLNIQYF.

The rearrangement links TRBV25-1 to TRBJ2-2, with D perhaps TRBD1 (5 bases). The CDR3 is 17 amino acids. CDR1 is MGHDK and CDR2 is SYGVNS in the germline V gene. Trimming removed 4 bases from V and 2 bases from J, with 17 bases in between. The CDR3 bases are TGTGCCAGCAGTGTCGGCCAGGGCCCTTTAAACACCGGGGAGCTGTTTTTT. The encoded protein is CASSVGQGPLNTGELFF.

The chain joins TRBV10-3 to TRBJ2-1, with D uncertain. The germline CDR1 and CDR2 sequences are ENHRY and SYGVKD. This CDR3 is 15 amino acids long. V was pared by 5 bases and J by 6 bases, with 17 bases between. In DNA form, the CDR3 reads TGTGCCATCAGTCCCGGTGTCGACGTCATCAATGAGCAGTTCTTC. It translates to CAISPGVDVINEQFF.

V is TRBV4-2 and J is TRBJ2-2, with TRBD2 matching 12 bases. The J segment lost 6 bases and the V segment lost 1 base, leaving 0 bases of the junction unmatched. The CDR3 runs 15 residues. The germline gives CDR1 LGHNA, CDR2 YNFKEQ. CDR3 in DNA: TGTGCCAGCAGCCAAGGACTAGCGGGAGCCGGGGAGCTGTTTTTT. Protein product: CASSQGLAGAGELFF.

The rearrangement uses TRBV20-1 and TRBJ2-5; D tentatively fits TRBD1 or TRBD2 (6 bases each). The CDR3 runs 15 residues. V dropped 5 bases and J dropped 0 bases, with 16 bases sitting between them. Germline values: CDR1 DFQATT, CDR2 SNEGSKA (reference sequence). The CDR3 sequence: CSAQPGALDQETQYF. The DNA for the CDR3 is TGCAGTGCTCAACCGGGGGCCCTGGACCAAGAGACCCAGTACTTC.

The J gene is TRBJ2-7, the V gene TRBV12-3 or TRBV12-4, with D tentatively TRBD2 (5 bases). This CDR3 has 14 residues. V was cut by 5 bases and J by 4 bases, with 15 bases left in between. CDR3 loop: CASSVTGNPYEQYF. In DNA form, the CDR3 reads TGTGCCAGCAGTGTCACCGGGAATCCTTACGAGCAGTACTTC.

This sequence joins TRBV28 and TRBJ2-7, with D perhaps matching TRBD1 (6 bases). This CDR3 has 14 amino acids. The V end lost 5 bases, the J end lost 3 bases, and 14 bases lay between the germline ends. The germline V gene has CDR1 MDHEN and CDR2 SYDVKM. The CDR3 DNA reads TGTGCCAGCAGTATAAGACAGGTCCGCTACGAGCAGTACTTC. This sequence encodes CASSIRQVRYEQYF.

The chain combines TRBV27 with TRBJ1-5, with D hard to call. The V gene's germline CDR1 is MNHEY and CDR2 SMNVEV (reference sequence). This CDR3 contains 14 residues. V was clipped by 6 bases and J by 5 bases, with 14 bases between them. The CDR3 coding sequence is TGTGCCAGCAGCCCATCGAGGGCGGATCAGCCCCAGCATTTT. The encoded protein is CASSPSRADQPQHF.

The chain is built from TRBV12-3 or TRBV12-4 and TRBJ2-6; D remains ambiguous. The CDR3 is 15 amino acids. Trimming stripped 7 bases from V and 0 bases from J, with 10 bases between. CDR3 DNA: TGTGCCAGCACCCTTTTCGGCTCTGGGGCCAACGTCCTGACTTTC. This translates into CASTLFGSGANVLTF.

The chain combines TRBV12-3 or TRBV12-4 with TRBJ2-1; 14 nucleotides align to TRBD2. V was clipped by 8 bases and J by 10 bases; unmatched bases: 13. This CDR3 has 16 amino acids. The CDR3 nucleotides read TGTGCCAGCTCCTACACCGGGACTAGCGGGAGACGAGAGCAGTTCTTC. This translates into CASSYTGTSGRREQFF.

This sequence joins TRBV7-2 and TRBJ2-3; a possible D gene is TRBD1 (6 bases). The germline V gene encodes CDR1 SGHTA and CDR2 FQGNSA. The length of the CDR3 is 14 residues. V shed 5 bases and J shed 4 bases, with 13 bases lying between them. The CDR3, as DNA: TGTGCCAGCAGCGCACAGGGTTGGTCAGATACGCAGTATTTT. It codes for CASSAQGWSDTQYF.

This sequence joins TRBV28 and TRBJ2-7; 13 bases are a match to TRBD2. V was pared by 7 bases and J by 2 bases, with 5 bases of the junction left unmatched. Germline V gives CDR1 MDHEN, CDR2 SYDVKM. There are 15 residues in the CDR3. For the CDR3, the DNA is TGTGCCAGCAATAGGGGACTAGCGGGAACCTACGAGCAGTACTTC. Translated, it gives CASNRGLAGTYEQYF.